A selection of T cell receptor beta chains follows, all from one sample in a study of radiotherapy plus CTLA-4 blockade in lung cancer. Assay: immunoSEQ multiplex PCR; the TCRdb copy retains only in-frame clones and omits some. The data show 80,000 or so clones, around 79% seen once. The sequenced sample was peripheral blood, obtained from a patient treated with radiotherapy plus ipilimumab. The source is a human donor with non-small cell lung cancer who had a partial response to radiotherapy plus ipilimumab. Some clones in this sample may be carry-over from other donors' samples. The CDR3 runs from the conserved cysteine through the conserved F or W. Each record gives: V gene, J gene, D gene, clone size, CDR3 DNA, CDR3 protein. D genes are given only for firm matches. Clone size appears in some rows only: once, few, many, or a class for an expanded clone.

TRBV28	TRBJ2-5	NA	NA	TGTGCCAGCAGTCCGCCAGGAGGCCGTGAGACCCAGTACTTC	CASSPPGGRETQYF
TRBV25-1	TRBJ1-6	NA	NA	TGTGCCAGCAGTGTCGACAGGCCCCCCTTCGCCCTCCACTTT	CASSVDRPPFALHF
TRBV6-1	TRBJ2-7	NA	NA	TGTGCCAGCAGTTCCCACAGGGTTTACTACGAGCAGTACTTC	CASSSHRVYYEQYF
TRBV5-1	TRBJ2-7	TRBD1	few	TGCGCCAGCAGCCCAGGGACAGGGTTTAGAAGCGACGAGCAGTACTTC	CASSPGTGFRSDEQYF
TRBV6-6	TRBJ2-5	TRBD2	NA	TGTGCCAGCAGTTACAGCGGGGGGGTCCAAGAGACCCAGTACTTC	CASSYSGGVQETQYF
TRBV6-1	TRBJ1-1	TRBD1	NA	TGTGCCAGCCGAACCGGGACAGGGGCTCGCACTGAAGCTTTCTTT	CASRTGTGARTEAFF
TRBV7-2	TRBJ2-4	NA	NA	TGTGCCAGCAGCCCCCTCACTAGCTACAAAAACATTCAGTACTTC	CASSPLTSYKNIQYF
TRBV6-1	TRBJ1-1	NA	NA	TGTGCCAGCAGTTTCGGGACATTTAACGAAGCTTTCTTT	CASSFGTFNEAFF
TRBV7-9	TRBJ2-2	TRBD1	NA	TGTGCCAGCAGCTCGGGACAGTTTGGAGTCACCGGGGAGCTGTTTTTT	CASSSGQFGVTGELFF
TRBV4-1	TRBJ2-7	TRBD2	once	TGCGCCAGCAGCCGCGATGGACTAGCGAGCTCCTACGAGCAGTACTTC	CASSRDGLASSYEQYF
TRBV6-5	TRBJ1-3	TRBD1	many	TGTGCCAGCAGTTACTCAGGACAGGGGAACCCCATATATTTT	CASSYSGQGNPIYF
TRBV11-2	TRBJ2-7	NA	NA	TGTGCCAGCAGCGTGGGAGGACAGGACGTCTACGAGCAGTACTTC	CASSVGGQDVYEQYF
TRBV6-5	TRBJ2-7	NA	NA	TGTGCCAGCAGTGATACAAACTACGAGCAGTACTTC	CASSDTNYEQYF
TRBV6-1	TRBJ1-2	TRBD1	NA	TGTGCCAGCAGTGCCACACTGGACAGGCGGGGCTACACCTTC	CASSATLDRRGYTF
TRBV29-1	TRBJ2-1	NA	NA	TGCAGCGGCCAGCGGGCCTTAACCTACAATGAGCAGTTCTTC	CSGQRALTYNEQFF
TRBV28	TRBJ2-7	NA	NA	TGTGCCAGCAGTAACAGGCTCTCCTACGAGCAGTACTTC	CASSNRLSYEQYF
TRBV19	TRBJ1-5	NA	few	TGTGCCAGTAGTATATGGCCTAAGCGAAACAATCAGCCCCAGCATTTT	CASSIWPKRNNQPQHF
TRBV28	TRBJ2-5	NA	NA	TGTGCCAGCAGTTTGATCAGGGGGGATACCCAGTACTTC	CASSLIRGDTQYF
TRBV7-9	TRBJ1-1	NA	medium-sized	TGTGCCAGCAGCCCCTTTTCGAACACTGAAGCTTTCTTT	CASSPFSNTEAFF
TRBV28	TRBJ2-6	NA	NA	TGTGCCAGCAGTTTAATGGGCGACTCTGGGGCCAACGTCCTGACTTTC	CASSLMGDSGANVLTF
TRBV11-3	TRBJ2-3	NA	once	TGTGCCAGCAGTTTAACGAGGGGGTCAGATACGCAGTATTTT	CASSLTRGSDTQYF
TRBV6-5	TRBJ2-7	NA	NA	TGTGCCAGCAGGGGAGGACCAGCCCAGTACTTC	CASRGGPAQYF
TRBV6-5	TRBJ1-2	NA	once	TGTGCCAGCAGCCCGACTGTTAACTATGGCTACACCTTC	CASSPTVNYGYTF
TRBV28	TRBJ1-4	TRBD1	NA	TGTGCCAGCAGTTTATCACAGGGGCGCGGTGAAAAACTGTTTTTT	CASSLSQGRGEKLFF
TRBV11-2	TRBJ2-1	NA	NA	TGTGCCAGCAGCCCAGGTCTGGGCAGTTCGGGGAATGAGCAGTTCTTC	CASSPGLGSSGNEQFF
TRBV19	TRBJ1-2	TRBD1	once	TGTGCCAGTAGTATAGTCGGGACCCAGGGGGAATATGGCTACACCTTC	CASSIVGTQGEYGYTF
TRBV4-3	TRBJ2-1	TRBD1	NA	TGCGCCAGCAGCCAGAGACAGGGTTTCAATGAGCAGTTCTTC	CASSQRQGFNEQFF
TRBV6-6	TRBJ1-1	NA	NA	TGTGCCAGCAGTTACTCGACAGCTATGAACACTGAAGCTTTCTTT	CASSYSTAMNTEAFF
TRBV7-9	TRBJ1-4	NA	NA	TGTGCCAGCAGTTTAGCTAAAACTAATGAAAAACTGTTTTTT	CASSLAKTNEKLFF
TRBV19	TRBJ2-5	NA	NA	TGTGCCAGTAGTGAGTCTAGGGGTCGGTGGGAGACCCAGTACTTC	CASSESRGRWETQYF
TRBV7-3	TRBJ2-3	NA	NA	TGTGCCAGCAGCGCATTAGGAATCCAGGCAGATACGCAGTATTTT	CASSALGIQADTQYF
TRBV7-9	TRBJ1-6	NA	NA	TGTGCCAGCAGCTTAACCGACGGAGTAAATTCACCCCTCCACTTT	CASSLTDGVNSPLHF
TRBV7-9	TRBJ1-4	TRBD1	NA	TGTGCCAGCAGCTTAGGGGACAGGGGTAATGAAAAACTGTTTTTT	CASSLGDRGNEKLFF
TRBV5-1	TRBJ2-2	TRBD1	NA	TGCGCCAGCAGCTTGGGACAGGGGGCGTGGGAGCTGTTTTTT	CASSLGQGAWELFF
TRBV5-5	TRBJ1-1	NA	NA	TGTGCCAGCAGCTTGATTTCGCAGGACACTGAAGCTTTCTTT	CASSLISQDTEAFF
TRBV5-1	TRBJ1-3	NA	NA	TGCGCCAGCAGCGAAGGACAGTACTCTGGAAACACCATATATTTT	CASSEGQYSGNTIYF
TRBV6-1	TRBJ1-5	NA	NA	TGTGCCAGCACCCCAAATGGGCAGGGTATCCAGCCCCAGCATTTT	CASTPNGQGIQPQHF
TRBV7-9	TRBJ2-3	TRBD1	NA	TGTGCCAGCAGCCCTAGGGGGCCAGATACGCAGTATTTT	CASSPRGPDTQYF
TRBV14	TRBJ2-2	NA	NA	TGTGCCAGCAGATCGACTACAATCCCGGGCACCGGGGAGCTGTTTTTT	CASRSTTIPGTGELFF
TRBV14	TRBJ2-7	TRBD2	NA	TGTGCCAGCAGCCAAGATCTAGCGGGAAACGAGCAGTACTTC	CASSQDLAGNEQYF
TRBV6-5	TRBJ2-1	TRBD2	NA	TGTGCCAGCAGTCTGGGGGCTAGCGGGGGCAATGAGCAGTTCTTC	CASSLGASGGNEQFF
TRBV11-3	TRBJ2-1	NA	NA	TGTGCCAGCAGCTTTGACAGTCATTACAATGAGCAGTTCTTC	CASSFDSHYNEQFF
TRBV13	TRBJ2-7	NA	NA	TGTGCCAGCAGCCTGGGGCGGGGCTACGAGCAGTACTTC	CASSLGRGYEQYF
TRBV25-1	TRBJ2-7	TRBD1	many	TGTGCCAGCAGTCTTGGCAGGGGGCGTGAGCAGTACTTC	CASSLGRGREQYF
TRBV7-2	TRBJ2-5	NA	NA	TGTGCCAGCAGCTTACAGGACGGGGCCCAGTACTTC	CASSLQDGAQYF
TRBV28	TRBJ1-6	NA	once	TGTGCCAGCAGTTTAGTCGGAGAAATTAATTCACCCCTCCACTTT	CASSLVGEINSPLHF
TRBV11-2	TRBJ2-1	TRBD2	NA	TGTGCCAGCAGCCCCCGGACTAGCGGATACAATGAGCAGTTCTTC	CASSPRTSGYNEQFF